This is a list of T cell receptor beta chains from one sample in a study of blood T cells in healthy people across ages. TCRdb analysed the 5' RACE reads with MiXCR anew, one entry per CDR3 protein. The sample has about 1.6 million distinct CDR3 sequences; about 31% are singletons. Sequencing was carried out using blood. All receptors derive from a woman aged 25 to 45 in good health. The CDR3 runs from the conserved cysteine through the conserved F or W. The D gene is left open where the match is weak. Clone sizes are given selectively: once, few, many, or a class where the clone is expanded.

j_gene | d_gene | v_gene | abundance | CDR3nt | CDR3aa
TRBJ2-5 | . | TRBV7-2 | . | TGTGCCAGCAGCGATCTCCGGGCCCCCGGAGCAGAGACCCAGTACTTC | CASSDLRAPGAETQYF
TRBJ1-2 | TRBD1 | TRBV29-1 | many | TGCAGCGGTGGACAGGGCCATGGCTACACCTTC | CSGGQGHGYTF
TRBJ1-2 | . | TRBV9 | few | TGTGCCAGCAGCGTAACAGGACAGAACTATGGCTACACCTTC | CASSVTGQNYGYTF
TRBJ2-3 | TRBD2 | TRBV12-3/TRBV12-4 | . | TGTGCCAGCAGGAATAGCGGGGGCACAGATACGCAGTATTTT | CASRNSGGTDTQYF
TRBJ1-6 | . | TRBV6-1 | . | TGTGCCAGCAGTGTGAGGTTTAGCTCCTATAATTCACCCCTCCACTTT | CASSVRFSSYNSPLHF
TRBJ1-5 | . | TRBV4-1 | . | TGCGCCAGCAGCCAAGACATATATCAGCCCCCGCATTTT | CASSQDIYQPPHF
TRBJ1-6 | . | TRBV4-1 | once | TGCGCCAGCAGCCAAGTGGAAGATTCACCCCTCCACTTT | CASSQVEDSPLHF
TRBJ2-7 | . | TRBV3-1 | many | TGTGCCAGCAGCCACCGTGGCTCCTACGAGCAGTACTTC | CASSHRGSYEQYF
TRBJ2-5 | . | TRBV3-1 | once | TGTGCCAGCAGCCAAGATCGGGGGCGCGCAGAGACCCAGTACTTC | CASSQDRGRAETQYF
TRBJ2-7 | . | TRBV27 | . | TGTGCCAGCAGTTTTTTCTTTCGGGACGAGCAGTACTTC | CASSFFFRDEQYF
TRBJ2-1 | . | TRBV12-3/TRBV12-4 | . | TGTGCCAGCAGTCACCTGGACTTGGGGCTCGGTGGTGAGCAGTTCTTC | CASSHLDLGLGGEQFF
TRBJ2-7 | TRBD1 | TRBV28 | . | TGTGCCAGCAGTTTCCACAACGACAGGGGGCTGAAGCAGTACTTC | CASSFHNDRGLKQYF
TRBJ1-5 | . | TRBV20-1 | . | TGCAGTGCTAGAGATGCCCGGGGGCAAGGCAATCAGCCCCAGCATTTT | CSARDARGQGNQPQHF
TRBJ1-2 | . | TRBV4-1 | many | TGCGCCAGCAGCCAAGATTTCGCCGAGGGCTATGGCTACACCTTC | CASSQDFAEGYGYTF
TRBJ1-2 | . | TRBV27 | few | TGTGCCAGCAGTTTATCGTCGGCAGGGCAAGACTATGGCTACACCTTC | CASSLSSAGQDYGYTF
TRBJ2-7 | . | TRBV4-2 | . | TGTGCCAGCAGCCATCAGACAGTGACCCTCTCCTACAATGAGCAGTACTTC | CASSHQTVTLSYNEQYF
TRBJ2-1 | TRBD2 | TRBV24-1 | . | TGTGCCACCAGTGACTTGGGACCAGCGGGAGATGAGCAGTTCTTC | CATSDLGPAGDEQFF
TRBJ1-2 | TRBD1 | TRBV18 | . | TGTGCCAGCTCACCCCTGGGACAGGGGGCGGAGGGCTACACCTTC | CASSPLGQGAEGYTF
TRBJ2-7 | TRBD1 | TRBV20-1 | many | TGCAGTGCTAGACCGGGACAGCCCAGGGACGAGCAGTACTTC | CSARPGQPRDEQYF
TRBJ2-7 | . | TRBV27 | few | TGTGCCAGCAGTTTACCGGGACTGGGCTCCTACGAGCAGTACTTC | CASSLPGLGSYEQYF
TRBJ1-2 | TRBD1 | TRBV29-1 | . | TGCAGCGTTGAACACGACAGGGTGGGAGGCTACACCTTC | CSVEHDRVGGYTF
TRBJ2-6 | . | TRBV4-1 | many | TGCGCCAGCAGCCAAGATACAGGGGACTACTCTGGGGCCAACGTCCTGACTTTC | CASSQDTGDYSGANVLTF
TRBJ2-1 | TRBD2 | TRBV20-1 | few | TGCAGTGCTAGAGATGTTTTACTAGCGGGAGGGTGGAGCAATGAGCAGTTCTTC | CSARDVLLAGGWSNEQFF
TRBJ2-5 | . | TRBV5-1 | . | TGCGCCAGCCCGCAATCGGGGGTTAGAGGGGAGGTCCAAGAGACCCAGTACTTC | CASPQSGVRGEVQETQYF
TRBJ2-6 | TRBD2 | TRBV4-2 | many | TGTGCCAGCAGCCAGTCTGGCGCCGGGAGGGGGTCCGGGGCCAACGTCCTGACTTTC | CASSQSGAGRGSGANVLTF
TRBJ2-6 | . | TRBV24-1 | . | TGTGCCACCAGTGATTCAGGAGGGGCCAACGTCCTGACTTTC | CATSDSGGANVLTF
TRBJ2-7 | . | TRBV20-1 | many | TGCAGTGCTAGAGTTCCGTACTCCTACGAGCAGTACTTC | CSARVPYSYEQYF
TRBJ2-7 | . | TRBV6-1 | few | TGTGCCAGCTCTATTGACTGGAGCTCCTACGAGCAGTACTTC | CASSIDWSSYEQYF
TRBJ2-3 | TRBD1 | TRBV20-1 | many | TGCAGTGCTACTGGGACAGCTAGCACAGATACGCAGTATTTT | CSATGTASTDTQYF
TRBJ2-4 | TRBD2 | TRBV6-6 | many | TGTGCCAGCAGTTTCCCGAGCGGGAGCTCCCTAGCCAAAAACATTCAGTACTTC | CASSFPSGSSLAKNIQYF
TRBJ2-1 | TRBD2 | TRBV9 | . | TGTGCCAGCAGCGTCGCCGGGACTACTACTTACAATGAGCAGTTCTTC | CASSVAGTTTYNEQFF
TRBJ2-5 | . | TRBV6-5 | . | TGTGCCAGCAGTTGGAGACAGAGGGTACAGACCCAGTACTTC | CASSWRQRVQTQYF
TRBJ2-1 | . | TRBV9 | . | TGTGCCAGCAGCTCTCTGGGGAGCTCCTACAATGAGCAGTTCTTC | CASSSLGSSYNEQFF
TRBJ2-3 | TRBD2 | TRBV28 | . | TGTGCCAGCGCTCTAATGGCGGGACTAGTAACAGATACGCAGTATTTT | CASALMAGLVTDTQYF
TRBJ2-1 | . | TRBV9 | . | TGTGCCAGCAGCGTGTGGGGGGGGGCGGATGATGAGCAGTTCTTC | CASSVWGGADDEQFF
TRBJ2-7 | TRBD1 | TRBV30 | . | TGTGCCTGGAGTGTACTGAGGGGGCTAAATGGGTACGAGCAGTACTTC | CAWSVLRGLNGYEQYF
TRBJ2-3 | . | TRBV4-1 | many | TGCGCCAGCAGCCAACAGGGCACAGATACGCAGTATTTT | CASSQQGTDTQYF
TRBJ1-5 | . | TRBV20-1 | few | TGCAGTGCTAGCCAGCAGAATCAGCCCCAGCATTTT | CSASQQNQPQHF
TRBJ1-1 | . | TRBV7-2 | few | TGTGCCAGCAGCTTAGCCCCGAAGCTGAACACTGAGGCTTTCTTT | CASSLAPKLNTEAFF
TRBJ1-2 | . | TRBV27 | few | TGTGCCAGCAGTTTCGACCAAAACTATGGCTACACCTTC | CASSFDQNYGYTF
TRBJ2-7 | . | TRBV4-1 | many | TGCGCCAGCAGCCAAGTGGGGTCCCGCTACGAGCAGTACTTC | CASSQVGSRYEQYF
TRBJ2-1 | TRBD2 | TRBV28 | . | TGTGCCAGCAGTTTATCTCCCTATCAACTAGCGGGAGACAATGAGCAGTTCTTC | CASSLSPYQLAGDNEQFF
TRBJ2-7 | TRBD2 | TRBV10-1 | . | TGCGCCGGCAGCTCCGGGACTATAAACTCCGAGCAGTACTTC | CAGSSGTINSEQYF